This T cell receptor (beta chain) was recorded in a study of cytomegalovirus exposure and HLA in healthy donors. Primers for the PCR totalled 60 Vbeta and 13 Jbeta. TCRdb's copy holds only in-frame clones and misses some; the assay was immunoSEQ multiplex PCR. This repertoire shows over 150,000 clones, approximately 80% found once; its top ten account for under 6%. V lost 4 bases, J lost 3 bases, and 16 bases lay in between. CDR3 length: 16 amino acids. The germline CDR1 and CDR2 sequences are SGHKS and YYEKEE (reference sequence). These donors counted as nominally healthy when sampled, but unrecorded immune exposures were likely.

The sequenced sample consisted of PBMCs. The chain carries TRBV5-5 and TRBJ1-4, with D possibly being TRBD1 (5 bases). The TCR comes from a man aged 25 to 40 in good health and CMV-seronegative. The CDR3 DNA sequence: TGTGCCAGCAGCCCCAGCAGGGAAGCAGCTAATGAAAAACTGTTTTTT. Its protein is CASSPSREAANEKLFF.